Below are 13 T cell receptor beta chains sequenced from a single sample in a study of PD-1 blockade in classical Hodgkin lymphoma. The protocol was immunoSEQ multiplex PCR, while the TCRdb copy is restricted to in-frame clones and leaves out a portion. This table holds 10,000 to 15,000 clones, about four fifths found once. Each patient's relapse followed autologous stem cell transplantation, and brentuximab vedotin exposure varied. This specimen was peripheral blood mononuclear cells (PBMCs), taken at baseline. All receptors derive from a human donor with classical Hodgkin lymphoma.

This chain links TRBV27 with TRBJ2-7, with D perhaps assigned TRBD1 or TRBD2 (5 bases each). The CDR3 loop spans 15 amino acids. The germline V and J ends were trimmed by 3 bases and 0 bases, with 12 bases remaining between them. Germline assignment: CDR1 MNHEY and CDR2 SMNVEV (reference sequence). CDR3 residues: CASSFLGRRSYEQYF. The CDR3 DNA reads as TGTGCCAGCAGTTTCTTGGGACGGCGCTCCTACGAGCAGTACTTC.

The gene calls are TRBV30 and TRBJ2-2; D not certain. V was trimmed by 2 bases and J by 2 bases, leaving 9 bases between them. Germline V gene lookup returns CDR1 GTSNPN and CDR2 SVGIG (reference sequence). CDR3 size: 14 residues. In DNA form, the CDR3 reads TGTGCCTGGAGTCCGACATTCAACACCGGGGAGCTGTTTTTT. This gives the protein CAWSPTFNTGELFF.

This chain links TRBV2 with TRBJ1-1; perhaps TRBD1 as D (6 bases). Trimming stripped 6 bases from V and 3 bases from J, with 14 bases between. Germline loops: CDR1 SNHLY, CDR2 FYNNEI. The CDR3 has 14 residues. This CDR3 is CASRKRGGYTEAFF. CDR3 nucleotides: TGTGCCAGCAGAAAAAGAGGGGGATACACTGAAGCTTTCTTT.

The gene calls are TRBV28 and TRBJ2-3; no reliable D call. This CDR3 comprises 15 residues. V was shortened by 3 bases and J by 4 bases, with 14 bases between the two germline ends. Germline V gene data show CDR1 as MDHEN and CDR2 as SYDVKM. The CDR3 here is CASSLMGAVSDTQYF. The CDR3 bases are TGTGCCAGCAGTTTGATGGGCGCGGTATCAGATACGCAGTATTTT.

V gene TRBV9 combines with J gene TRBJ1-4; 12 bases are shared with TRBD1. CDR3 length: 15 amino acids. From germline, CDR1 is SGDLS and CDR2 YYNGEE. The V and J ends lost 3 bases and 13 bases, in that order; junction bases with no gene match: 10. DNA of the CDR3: TGTGCCAGCAGCGGCCGGGACAGGGGGCGGCGGGGACTGTTTTTT. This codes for CASSGRDRGRRGLFF. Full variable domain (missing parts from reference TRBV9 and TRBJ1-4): DSGVTQTPKHLITATGQRVTLRCSPRSGDLSVYWYQQSLDQGLQFLIQYYNGEERAKGNILERFSAQQFPDLHSELNLSSLELGDSALYFCASSGRDRGRRGLFFGSGTQLSVL.

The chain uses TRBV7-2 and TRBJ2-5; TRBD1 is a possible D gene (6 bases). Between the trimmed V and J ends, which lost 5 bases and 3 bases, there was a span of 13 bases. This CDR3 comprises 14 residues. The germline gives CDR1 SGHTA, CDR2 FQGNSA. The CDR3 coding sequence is TGTGCCAGCAGCGACCGGGACACCAAAGAGACCCAGTACTTC. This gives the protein CASSDRDTKETQYF. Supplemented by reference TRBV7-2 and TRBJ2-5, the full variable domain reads GAGVSQSPSNKVTEKGKDVELRCDPISGHTALYWYRQSLGQGLEFLIYFQGNSAPDKSGLPSDRFSAERTGGSVSTLTIQRTQQEDSAVYLCASSDRDTKETQYFGPGTRLLVL.

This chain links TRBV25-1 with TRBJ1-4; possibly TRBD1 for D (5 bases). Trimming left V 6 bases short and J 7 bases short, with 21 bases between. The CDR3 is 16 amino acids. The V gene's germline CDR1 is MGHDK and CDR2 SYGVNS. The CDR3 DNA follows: TGTGCCAGCAGCGGAAGAGGGGCAGGGTCGGCTGAAAAACTGTTTTTT. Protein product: CASSGRGAGSAEKLFF.

The CDR3 coding sequence is TGCGCCAGCAGTGATGGGCGGGGGGTTAACACAGATACGCAGTATTTT. Its translation is CASSDGRGVNTDTQYF. V usage is TRBV10-1 and J usage is TRBJ2-3, with TRBD2 matching 8 bases. The CDR3 extends over 16 amino acids. V dropped 3 bases and J dropped 2; count of bases not matched to a gene: 7. The V gene's germline CDR1 is WNHNN and CDR2 SYGVQD (reference sequence).

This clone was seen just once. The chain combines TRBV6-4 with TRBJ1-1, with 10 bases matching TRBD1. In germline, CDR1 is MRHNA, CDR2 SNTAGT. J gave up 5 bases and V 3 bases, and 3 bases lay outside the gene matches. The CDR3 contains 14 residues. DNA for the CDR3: TGTGCCAGCAGTGAGACAGGGGGCGAGACTGAAGCTTTCTTT. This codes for CASSETGGETEAFF.

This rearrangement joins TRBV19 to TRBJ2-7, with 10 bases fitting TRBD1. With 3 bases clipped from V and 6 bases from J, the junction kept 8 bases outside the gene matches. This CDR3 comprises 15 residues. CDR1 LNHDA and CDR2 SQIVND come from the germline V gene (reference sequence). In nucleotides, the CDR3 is TGTGCCAGTAGTATGGCCGCGACAGGGGGCTTCGAGCAGTACTTC. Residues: CASSMAATGGFEQYF.

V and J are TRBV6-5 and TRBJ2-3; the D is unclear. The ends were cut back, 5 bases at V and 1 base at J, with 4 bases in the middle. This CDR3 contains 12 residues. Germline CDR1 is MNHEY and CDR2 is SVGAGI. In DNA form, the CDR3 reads TGTGCCAGCAGTATACGCACAGATACGCAGTATTTT. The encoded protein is CASSIRTDTQYF.

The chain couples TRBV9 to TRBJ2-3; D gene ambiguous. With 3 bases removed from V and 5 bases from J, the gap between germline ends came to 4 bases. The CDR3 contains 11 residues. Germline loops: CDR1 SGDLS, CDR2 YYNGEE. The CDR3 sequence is CASSAGDTQYF. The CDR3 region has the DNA TGTGCCAGCAGCGCGGGAGATACGCAGTATTTT. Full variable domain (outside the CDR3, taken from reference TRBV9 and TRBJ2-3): DSGVTQTPKHLITATGQRVTLRCSPRSGDLSVYWYQQSLDQGLQFLIQYYNGEERAKGNILERFSAQQFPDLHSELNLSSLELGDSALYFCASSAGDTQYFGPGTRLTVL.

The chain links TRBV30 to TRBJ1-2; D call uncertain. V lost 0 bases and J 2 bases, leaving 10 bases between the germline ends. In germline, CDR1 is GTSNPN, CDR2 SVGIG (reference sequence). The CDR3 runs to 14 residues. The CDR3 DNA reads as TGTGCCTGGAGTGTACTTGGCAGAAACTATGGCTACACCTTC. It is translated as CAWSVLGRNYGYTF.